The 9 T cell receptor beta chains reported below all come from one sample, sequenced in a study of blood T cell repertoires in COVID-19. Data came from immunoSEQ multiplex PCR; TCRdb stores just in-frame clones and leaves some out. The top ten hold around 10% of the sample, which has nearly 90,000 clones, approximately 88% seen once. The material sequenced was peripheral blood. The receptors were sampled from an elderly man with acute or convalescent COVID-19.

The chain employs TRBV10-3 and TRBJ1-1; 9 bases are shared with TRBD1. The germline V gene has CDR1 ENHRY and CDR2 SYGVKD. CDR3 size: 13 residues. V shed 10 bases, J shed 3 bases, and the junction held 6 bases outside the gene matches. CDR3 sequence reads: CATKTGGDTEAFF. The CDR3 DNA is TGTGCCACGAAGACAGGGGGTGACACTGAAGCTTTCTTT.

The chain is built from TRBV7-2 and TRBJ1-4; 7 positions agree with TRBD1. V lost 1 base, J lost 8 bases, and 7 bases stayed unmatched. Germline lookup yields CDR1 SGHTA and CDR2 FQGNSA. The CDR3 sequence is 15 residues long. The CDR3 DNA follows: TGTGCCAGCAGCTTAGGACGGACAGGCGCGGAAAAACTGTTTTTT. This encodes CASSLGRTGAEKLFF.

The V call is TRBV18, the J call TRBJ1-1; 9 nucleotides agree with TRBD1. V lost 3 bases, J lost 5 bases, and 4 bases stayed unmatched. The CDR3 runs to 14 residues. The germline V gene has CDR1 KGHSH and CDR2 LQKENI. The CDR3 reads CASSPGQGRTEAFF. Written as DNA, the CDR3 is TGTGCCAGCTCACCCGGACAGGGGAGGACTGAAGCTTTCTTT.

This chain's CDR3 is CASSYRGSSYNEQFF. The CDR3 coding sequence is TGTGCCAGCAGCTACAGGGGGAGCTCCTACAATGAGCAGTTCTTC. This chain joins TRBV3-1 (or the pseudogene TRBV3-2) and TRBJ2-1; 8 bases are shared with TRBD1. Germline CDR1 reads LGHDT; CDR2 reads YNNKEL (reference sequence). This CDR3 spans 15 amino acids. The J segment lost 0 bases and the V segment lost 5 bases, leaving 3 bases of the junction unmatched.

The CDR3 region is CASSDPLAGGVDTQYF. The CDR3 nucleotides read TGTGCCAGTAGTGACCCACTAGCGGGGGGGGTAGATACGCAGTATTTT. V gene TRBV19 combines with J gene TRBJ2-3; 13 nucleotides line up with TRBD2. Trimming cost V 5 bases and J 5 bases; bases outside gene matches: 7. The CDR3 length is 16 residues. Germline CDR1 and CDR2: LNHDA and SQIVND (reference sequence).

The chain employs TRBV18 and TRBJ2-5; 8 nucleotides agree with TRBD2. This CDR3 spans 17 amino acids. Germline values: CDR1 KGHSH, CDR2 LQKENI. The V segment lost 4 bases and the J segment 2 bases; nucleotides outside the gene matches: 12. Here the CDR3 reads CASSLETAGVLQETQYF. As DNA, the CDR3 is TGTGCCAGCTCACTTGAGACAGCGGGGGTTCTTCAAGAGACCCAGTACTTC.

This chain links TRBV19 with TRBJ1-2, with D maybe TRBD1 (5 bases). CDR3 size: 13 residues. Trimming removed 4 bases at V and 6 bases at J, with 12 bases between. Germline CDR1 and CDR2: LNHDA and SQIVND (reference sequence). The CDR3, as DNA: TGTGCCAGTAGTAAAGGGGCCGCGGATGGCTACACCTTC. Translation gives CASSKGAADGYTF.

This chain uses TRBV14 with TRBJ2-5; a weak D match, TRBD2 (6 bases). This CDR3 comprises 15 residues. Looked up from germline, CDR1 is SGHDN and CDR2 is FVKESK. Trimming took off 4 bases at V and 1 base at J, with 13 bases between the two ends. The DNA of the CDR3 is TGTGCCAGCAGCCGAGCCCAGGGACTCCAAGAGACCCAGTACTTC. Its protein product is CASSRAQGLQETQYF.

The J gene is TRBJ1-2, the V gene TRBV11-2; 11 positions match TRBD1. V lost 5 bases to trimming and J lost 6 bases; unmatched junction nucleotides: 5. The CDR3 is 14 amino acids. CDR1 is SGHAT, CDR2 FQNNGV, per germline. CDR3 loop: CASSGGQGVDGYTF. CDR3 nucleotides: TGTGCCAGCAGCGGGGGACAGGGGGTCGATGGCTACACCTTC.